This T cell receptor beta chain appears in the sequencing data of a study of cytomegalovirus exposure and HLA in healthy donors. The CDR3 extends over 14 amino acids. CDR1 is MGHDK and CDR2 is SYGVNS in the germline V gene. V was clipped by 5 bases and J by 8 bases, with 13 bases between them. Findings and limits, study-wide: The study designated 150 or so TCR beta chains cytomegalovirus-associated.

About this clone itself: What it binds is not known.

The PCR ran on 60 Vbeta and 13 Jbeta primers. Profiling relied on immunoSEQ multiplex PCR, and the TCRdb table lists in-frame clones only, not all of them. This sample carries 150,000 or so clones, under 85% of them seen once, and the ten largest clones take 1.5% to 2%. The sequenced sample was PBMCs. This receptor was taken from a woman in her 30s in good health and CMV-seronegative. J is TRBJ1-6 and V is TRBV25-1; tentatively, D is TRBD1 (5 bases). The CDR3 protein is CASSPPGGDSPLHF. The CDR3 nucleotides are TGTGCCAGCAGTCCCCCGGGAGGGGATTCACCCCTCCACTTT.